The source of this TCR beta chain is a study of Ad26.COV2.S vaccination and SARS-CoV-2 variants. On the study more broadly: The authors gave Ad26.COV2.S intramuscularly, either once or twice 56 days apart.

Documented treatment: 15 to 20 received Ad26.COV2.S at low or high dose, single or two shots; about five received placebo; per-sample allocation not given. Sampling was done on day 63 after the first vaccine or placebo injection. An Ad26 vector expressing Wuhan-strain SARS-CoV-2 spike constituted the vaccine. Germline-derived CDR1 and CDR2 are LNHDA and SQIVND (reference sequence). Trimming removed 8 bases at V and 3 bases at J, with 8 bases between. The length of the CDR3 is 11 residues. This clone was observed a few times. Antigen specificity is unknown. Here immunoSEQ multiplex PCR was the method, and the copy in TCRdb shows in-frame clones only, minus some. The sample has around 320,000 clones, approximately 80% seen once; the top ten hold around 2.2%. Whole-study results and caveats: Relative to placebo recipients, vaccine recipients exhibited elevated spike-specific TCR breadth. Measurements of TCR breadth and depth may have given underestimates of the total T cell responses.

The specimen comprised peripheral blood, sampled in a trial of Ad26.COV2.S vaccine versus placebo. The source of this sequence is a person aged 18 to 59 who received the Ad26.COV2.S COVID-19 vaccine or a placebo. The chain combines TRBV19 with TRBJ2-7; possible D gene TRBD2, 5 bases. The CDR3 DNA is TGTGCCAGTGAGGGCCACTACGAGCAGTACTTC. Translating gives CASEGHYEQYF. The complete variable domain, with remaining parts taken from reference TRBV19 and TRBJ2-7, reads DGGITQSPKYLFRKEGQNVTLSCEQNLNHDAMYWYRQDPGQGLRLIYYSQIVNDFQKGDIAEGYSVSREKKESFPLTVTSAQKNPTAFYLCASEGHYEQYFGPGTRLTVT.